Below are 9 T cell receptor beta chains sequenced from a single sample in a study of blood T cell repertoires in COVID-19. The data were produced by immunoSEQ multiplex PCR, yet TCRdb's version contains in-frame clones alone and is incomplete. There are under 200,000 clones in the sample; approximately 92% occur only once, and approximately 0.56% lies in the top ten. Sequenced: peripheral blood. The receptors here all came from a man in his fifties or sixties with acute or convalescent COVID-19.

This rearrangement joins TRBV5-1 to TRBJ2-7; TRBD1 matches 8 bases. Trimming cost V 3 bases and J 2 bases; bases outside gene matches: 7. The V gene's germline CDR1 is SGHRS and CDR2 YFSETQ. The CDR3 sequence is 15 residues long. CDR3 in amino acids: CASSSVGQGAYEQYF. Here the CDR3 DNA reads TGCGCCAGCAGCTCGGTCGGACAGGGAGCCTACGAGCAGTACTTC.

This chain's CDR3 is CASSVEIAADTQYF. CDR3 in DNA: TGTGCCAGCAGCGTAGAGATAGCCGCAGATACGCAGTATTTT. The gene calls are TRBV9 and TRBJ2-3; D remains ambiguous. The germline V and J ends were trimmed by 0 bases and 4 bases, with 9 bases remaining between them. Germline V gives CDR1 SGDLS, CDR2 YYNGEE. This CDR3 has 14 amino acids.

This chain links TRBV27 with TRBJ1-3, with a tentative D call TRBD1 (6 bases). Germline values: CDR1 MNHEY, CDR2 SMNVEV (reference sequence). CDR3 size: 14 residues. Trimming shortened V by 6 bases and J by 1 base, and 10 bases separated the two germline ends. In DNA form, the CDR3 reads TGTGCCAGCAGGTTGACAGGTTCTGGAAACACCATATATTTT. It specifies CASRLTGSGNTIYF.

The rearrangement joins TRBV28 to TRBJ1-5; possible D gene TRBD1, 6 bases. Trimming removed 4 bases at V and 4 bases at J, with 23 bases between. This CDR3 is 18 amino acids long. Germline V gene data show CDR1 as MDHEN and CDR2 as SYDVKM. CDR3 region: CASSSTGFWGLANQPQHF. CDR3 in DNA: TGTGCCAGCAGTTCTACAGGGTTTTGGGGATTAGCAAATCAGCCCCAGCATTTT.

The gene calls are TRBV29-1 and TRBJ1-2, with 7 bases aligning to TRBD1. The CDR3 loop spans 14 amino acids. With V trimmed by 8 bases and J by 3 bases, 12 bases remained unmatched. Germline V gene data show CDR1 as SQVTM and CDR2 as ANQGSEA. In DNA form, the CDR3 reads TGCAGCACCTTCTCGGGGACAGAGTACTATGGCTACACCTTC. Translated: CSTFSGTEYYGYTF.

The table lists this clone with a count of one. The rearrangement links TRBV9 to TRBJ2-7; D ambiguous. CDR1 is SGDLS and CDR2 is YYNGEE in the germline V gene. The CDR3 is 14 residues long. Trimming cost V 4 bases and J 0 bases, with 11 bases left between them. The CDR3 DNA sequence: TGTGCCAGCAGCCCCCCCGGTAGCTCCTACGAGCAGTACTTC. This encodes CASSPPGSSYEQYF.

The gene calls are TRBV4-1 and TRBJ1-2; D remains unclear. CDR1 and CDR2 from the germline V gene are MGHRA and YSYEKL. Between the trimmed V and J ends, which lost 2 bases and 7 bases, there was a span of 8 bases. The CDR3 runs to 12 residues. The chain's CDR3 is CASSQREFGYTF. CDR3 nucleotide sequence: TGCGCCAGCAGCCAAAGGGAGTTTGGCTACACCTTC.

V and J are TRBV4-1 and TRBJ2-5, with TRBD2 matching over 9 bases. The germline V gene has CDR1 MGHRA and CDR2 YSYEKL. The CDR3 covers 15 residues. V shed 1 base and J 5 bases; nucleotides not matched to a gene: 5. CDR3 protein: CASSQVGLAGETQYF. CDR3 nucleotide sequence: TGCGCCAGCAGCCAAGTCGGCCTAGCGGGGGAGACCCAGTACTTC.

V usage is TRBV9 and J usage is TRBJ1-2; the D gene is possibly TRBD1 (5 bases). Germline-derived CDR1 and CDR2 are SGDLS and YYNGEE. The V and J ends lost 0 bases and 5 bases respectively, with 20 bases between them. The CDR3 totals 17 residues. The CDR3 region has the DNA TGTGCCAGCAGCGTAGCGGTGACAGCAAGTTATAAGTATGGCTACACCTTC. Protein: CASSVAVTASYKYGYTF. Looking up the rest from reference TRBV9 and TRBJ1-2 gives the full variable domain: DSGVTQTPKHLITATGQRVTLRCSPRSGDLSVYWYQQSLDQGLQFLIQYYNGEERAKGNILERFSAQQFPDLHSELNLSSLELGDSALYFCASSVAVTASYKYGYTFGSGTRLTVV.